This TCR beta chain was identified during a study of blood T cell repertoires in COVID-19. Original analysis: From reference gene primer amplification, estimates of nucleated cell counts were derived. Sequencing was performed with immunoSEQ multiplex PCR; in TCRdb, only in-frame clones are kept and a portion is missing. Clonal size and the V and J genes are those of that table, whereas D and trimming came from the DNA. Of some 62,000 clones listed, approximately 80% are singletons. Categorization into cohorts depended on clinical history that participants reported. V was trimmed by 4 bases and J by 0 bases, leaving 10 bases between them. CDR1 and CDR2 from the germline V gene are SGHTA and FQGNSA. The CDR3 is 14 amino acids.

The source material was PBMCs or T cells enriched from blood (not recorded which). This TCR derives from a middle-aged woman with acute COVID-19. The V and J genes are TRBV7-2 and TRBJ2-7; D is uncertain. The DNA of the CDR3 is TGTGCCAGCAGCTCCCTCTGGAGCTCCTACGAGCAGTACTTC. Its translation: CASSSLWSSYEQYF.